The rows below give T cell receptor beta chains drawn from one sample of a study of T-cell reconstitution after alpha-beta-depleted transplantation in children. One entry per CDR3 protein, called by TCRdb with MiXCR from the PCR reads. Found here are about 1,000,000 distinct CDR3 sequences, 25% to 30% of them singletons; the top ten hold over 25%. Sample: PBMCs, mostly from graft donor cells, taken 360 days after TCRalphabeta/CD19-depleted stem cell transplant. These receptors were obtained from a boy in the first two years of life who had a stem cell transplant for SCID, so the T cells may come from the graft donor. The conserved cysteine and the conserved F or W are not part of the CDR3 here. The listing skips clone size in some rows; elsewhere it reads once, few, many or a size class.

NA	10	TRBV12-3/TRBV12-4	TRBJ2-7	ASSFSGWGQY
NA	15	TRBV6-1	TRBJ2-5	ASSRQGGHGYQETQY
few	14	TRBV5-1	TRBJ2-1	ASSLDQTDLYNEQF
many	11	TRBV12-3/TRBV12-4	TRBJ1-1	ASSLGSNTEAF
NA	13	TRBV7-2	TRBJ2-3	ASSYSGGGPDTQY
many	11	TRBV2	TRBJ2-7	ASRTGSSYEQY
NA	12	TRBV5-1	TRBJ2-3	ASSWTGDTDTQY
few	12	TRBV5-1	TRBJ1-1	ASSLGGQGAEAF
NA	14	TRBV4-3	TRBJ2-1	ASSQEGRGHYNEQF
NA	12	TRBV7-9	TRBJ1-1	ASSRLRDVTEAF
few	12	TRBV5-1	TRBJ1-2	ASSPDHSNYGYT
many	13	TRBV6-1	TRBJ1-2	ASSSTGSRHYGYT
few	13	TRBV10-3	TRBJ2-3	AISEFSGGTDTQY
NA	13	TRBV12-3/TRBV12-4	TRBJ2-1	ASSRTGPTYNEQF
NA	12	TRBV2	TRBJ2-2	ASSEYADTGELF
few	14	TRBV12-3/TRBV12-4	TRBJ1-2	ASSLARRGGNYGYT
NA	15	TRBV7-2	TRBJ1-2	ASSTPPGTGVQGGYT
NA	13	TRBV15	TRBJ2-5	ATSRDPVNQETQY
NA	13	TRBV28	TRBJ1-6	ASSSFGAYNSPLH
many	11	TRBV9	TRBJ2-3	ASSVVSTDTQY